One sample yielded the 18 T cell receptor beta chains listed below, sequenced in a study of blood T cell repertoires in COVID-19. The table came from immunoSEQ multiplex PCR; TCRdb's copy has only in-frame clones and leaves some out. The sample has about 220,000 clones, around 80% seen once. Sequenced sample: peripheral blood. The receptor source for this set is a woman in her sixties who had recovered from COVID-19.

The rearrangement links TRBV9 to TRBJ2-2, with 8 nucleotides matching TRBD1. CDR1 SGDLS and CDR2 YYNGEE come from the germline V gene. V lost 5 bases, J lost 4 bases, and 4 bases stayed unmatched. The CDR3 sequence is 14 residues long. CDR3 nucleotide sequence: TGTGCCAGCAGAGAAACAGGGGGCACCGGGGAGCTGTTTTTT. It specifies CASRETGGTGELFF.

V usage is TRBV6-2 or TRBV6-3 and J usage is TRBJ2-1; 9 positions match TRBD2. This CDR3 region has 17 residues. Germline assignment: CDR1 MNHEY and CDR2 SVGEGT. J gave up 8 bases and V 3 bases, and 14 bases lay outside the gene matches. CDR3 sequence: CASSYSYRGGAADEQFF. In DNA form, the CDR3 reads TGTGCCAGCAGTTATTCTTATCGCGGGGGGGCGGCGGATGAGCAGTTCTTC.

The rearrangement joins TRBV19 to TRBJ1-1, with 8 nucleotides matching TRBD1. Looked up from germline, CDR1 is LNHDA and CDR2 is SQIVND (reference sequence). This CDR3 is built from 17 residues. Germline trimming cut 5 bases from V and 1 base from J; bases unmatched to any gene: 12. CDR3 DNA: TGTGCCAGTAGTCCACGGACAGGGACAAGTGAGAACACTGAAGCTTTCTTT. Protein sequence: CASSPRTGTSENTEAFF. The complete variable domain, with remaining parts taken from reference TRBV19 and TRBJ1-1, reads DGGITQSPKYLFRKEGQNVTLSCEQNLNHDAMYWYRQDPGQGLRLIYYSQIVNDFQKGDIAEGYSVSREKKESFPLTVTSAQKNPTAFYLCASSPRTGTSENTEAFFGQGTRLTVV.

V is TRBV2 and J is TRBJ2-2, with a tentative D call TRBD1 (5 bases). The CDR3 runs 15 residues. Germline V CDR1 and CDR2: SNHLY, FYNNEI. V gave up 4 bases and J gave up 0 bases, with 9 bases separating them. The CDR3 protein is CASSVTVTNTGELFF. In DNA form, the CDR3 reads TGTGCCAGCAGTGTGACAGTTACGAACACCGGGGAGCTGTTTTTT. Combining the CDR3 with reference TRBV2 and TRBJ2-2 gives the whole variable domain EPEVTQTPSHQVTQMGQEVILRCVPISNHLYFYWYRQILGQKVEFLVSFYNNEISEKSEIFDDQFSVERPDGSNFTLKIRSTKLEDSAMYFCASSVTVTNTGELFFGEGSRLTVL.

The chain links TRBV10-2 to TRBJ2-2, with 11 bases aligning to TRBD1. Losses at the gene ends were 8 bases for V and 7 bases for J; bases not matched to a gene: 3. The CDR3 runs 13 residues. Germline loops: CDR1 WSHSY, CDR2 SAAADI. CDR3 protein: CASGQGAVGELFF. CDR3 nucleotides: TGCGCCAGCGGACAGGGGGCTGTCGGGGAGCTGTTTTTT.

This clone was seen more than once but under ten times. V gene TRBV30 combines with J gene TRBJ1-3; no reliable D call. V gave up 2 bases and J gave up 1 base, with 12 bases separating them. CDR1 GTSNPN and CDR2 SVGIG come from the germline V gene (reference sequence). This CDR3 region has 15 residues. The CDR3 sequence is CAWSISGPSGNTIYF. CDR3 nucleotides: TGTGCCTGGAGTATTTCGGGTCCGTCTGGAAACACCATATATTTT.

In DNA form, the CDR3 reads TGTGCCAGCAGCTTAGGAGGGCTTACTTGGACTGAAGCTTTCTTT. This translates into CASSLGGLTWTEAFF. The chain carries TRBV7-9 and TRBJ1-1, with D unclear. Germline CDR1 is SEHNR and CDR2 is FQNEAQ (reference sequence). V shed 1 base and J shed 5 bases, with 14 bases lying between them. The CDR3 spans 15 residues.

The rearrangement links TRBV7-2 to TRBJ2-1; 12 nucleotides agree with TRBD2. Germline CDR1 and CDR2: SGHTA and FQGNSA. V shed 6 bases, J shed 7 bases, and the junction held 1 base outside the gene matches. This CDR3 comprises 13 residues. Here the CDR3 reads CASRLAGGNEQFF. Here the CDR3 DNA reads TGTGCCAGCAGGCTAGCGGGGGGGAATGAGCAGTTCTTC.

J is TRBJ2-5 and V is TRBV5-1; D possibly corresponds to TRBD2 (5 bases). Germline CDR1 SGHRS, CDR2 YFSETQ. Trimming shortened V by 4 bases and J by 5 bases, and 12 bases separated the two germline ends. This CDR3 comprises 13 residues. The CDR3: CASSTLTGETQYF. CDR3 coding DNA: TGCGCCAGCAGCACGCTTACGGGGGAGACCCAGTACTTC.

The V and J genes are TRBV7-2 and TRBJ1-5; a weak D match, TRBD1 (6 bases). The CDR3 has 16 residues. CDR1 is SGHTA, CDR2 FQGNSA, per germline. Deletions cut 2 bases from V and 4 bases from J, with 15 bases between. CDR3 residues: CASSLSYNRENQPQHF. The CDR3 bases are TGTGCCAGCAGCTTAAGCTATAACAGGGAGAATCAGCCCCAGCATTTT.

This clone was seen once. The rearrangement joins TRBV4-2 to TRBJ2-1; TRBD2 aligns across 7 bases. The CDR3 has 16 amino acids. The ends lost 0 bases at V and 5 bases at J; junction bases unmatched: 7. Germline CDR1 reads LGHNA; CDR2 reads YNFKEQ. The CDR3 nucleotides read TGTGCCAGCAGCCAAGAAGGAGCGGGGAACAACAATGAGCAGTTCTTC. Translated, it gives CASSQEGAGNNNEQFF.

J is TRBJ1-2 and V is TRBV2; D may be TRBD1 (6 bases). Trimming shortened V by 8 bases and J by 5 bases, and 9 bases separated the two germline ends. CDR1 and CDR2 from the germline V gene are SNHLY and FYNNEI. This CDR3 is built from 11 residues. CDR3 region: CASSGEYGYTF. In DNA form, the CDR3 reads TGTGCCAGCTCAGGGGAGTATGGCTACACCTTC.

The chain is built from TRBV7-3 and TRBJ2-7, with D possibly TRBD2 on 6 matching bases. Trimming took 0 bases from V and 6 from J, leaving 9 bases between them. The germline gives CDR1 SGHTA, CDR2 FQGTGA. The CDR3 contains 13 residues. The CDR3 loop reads CASSLTMGGEQYF. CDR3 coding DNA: TGTGCCAGCAGCTTAACGATGGGAGGCGAGCAGTACTTC.

Here the CDR3 reads CASSLARERAEQYF. CDR3 nucleotide sequence: TGTGCCAGCAGCTTAGCCCGGGAGCGCGCCGAGCAGTACTTC. The chain couples TRBV7-9 to TRBJ2-7; maybe TRBD2 (6 bases). The germline V gene encodes CDR1 SEHNR and CDR2 FQNEAQ (reference sequence). The CDR3 contains 14 residues. V shed 0 bases and J shed 6 bases, with 12 bases lying between them.

CDR3 residues: CASNPREVGNTIYF. CDR3 nucleotide sequence: TGTGCCAGCAATCCCAGGGAGGTTGGAAACACCATATATTTT. The chain uses TRBV11-2 and TRBJ1-3; tentative D call: TRBD1 (5 bases). The CDR3 consists of 14 residues. Looked up from germline, CDR1 is SGHAT and CDR2 is FQNNGV. V was clipped by 7 bases and J by 3 bases, with 13 bases between them.

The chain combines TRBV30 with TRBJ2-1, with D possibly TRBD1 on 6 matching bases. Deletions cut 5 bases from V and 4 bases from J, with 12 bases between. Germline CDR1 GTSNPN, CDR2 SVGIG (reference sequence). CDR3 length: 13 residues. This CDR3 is CAWDRDTYNEQFF. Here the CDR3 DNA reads TGTGCCTGGGACCGGGACACTTACAATGAGCAGTTCTTC.

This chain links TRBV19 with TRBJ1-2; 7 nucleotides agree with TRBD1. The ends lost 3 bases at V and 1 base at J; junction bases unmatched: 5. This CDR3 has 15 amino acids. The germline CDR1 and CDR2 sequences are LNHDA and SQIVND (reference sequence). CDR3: CASSIRRGNNYGYTF. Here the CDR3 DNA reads TGTGCCAGTAGTATCCGCAGGGGGAATAACTATGGCTACACCTTC.

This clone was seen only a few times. The CDR3, as DNA: TGTGCCAGCAGCCCGAACCCATTAGCGGGGGGGGGAGAGACCCAGTACTTC. Its protein product is CASSPNPLAGGGETQYF. V is TRBV2 and J is TRBJ2-5, with 11 bases identical to TRBD2. Germline V CDR1 and CDR2: SNHLY, FYNNEI. J lost 4 bases, V lost 6 bases, and 13 bases had no gene match. The CDR3 length is 17 residues. Variable domain in full (rest from reference TRBV2 and TRBJ2-5): EPEVTQTPSHQVTQMGQEVILRCVPISNHLYFYWYRQILGQKVEFLVSFYNNEISEKSEIFDDQFSVERPDGSNFTLKIRSTKLEDSAMYFCASSPNPLAGGGETQYFGPGTRLLVL.